This T cell receptor (beta chain) was retrieved from a study of blood T cell repertoires in COVID-19. V was pared by 0 bases and J by 7 bases, with 4 bases of the junction left unmatched. Looked up from germline, CDR1 is KGHSH and CDR2 is LQKENI. This CDR3 is built from 15 residues. TCRdb keeps only in-frame clones here, not all; method: immunoSEQ multiplex PCR. The sample shows 150,000 to 200,000 clones, around 80% of them seen only once. The receptor comes from a woman at least 80 years old with acute or convalescent COVID-19. Input material: peripheral blood. The rearrangement joins TRBV18 to TRBJ1-1, with 11 bases identical to TRBD1. CDR3 nucleotide sequence: TGTGCCAGCTCACCACCCGGGACAGGGGGTCATGAAGCTTTCTTT. It is translated as CASSPPGTGGHEAFF.